Listed below are T cell receptor beta chains from one sample, sequenced in a study of CD8 T cells in ankylosing spondylitis. From the 5' RACE reads, TCRdb called clonotypes with MiXCR, one entry per CDR3 protein. The table includes a few hundred thousand distinct CDR3 sequences, 15% to 20% detected once. The sequenced sample was blood, either unsorted or a sorted T cell fraction (not recorded which). The receptors were sampled from a male donor with ankylosing spondylitis. CDR3s include the opening cysteine and the closing phenylalanine or tryptophan. The D gene is left open where the match is weak. Clone size appears in some rows only: once, few, many, or a class for an expanded clone.

-	TRBV10-3	TRBJ2-7	-	TGTGCCATGGCGAATTCGGGCGGGACGGCGAACGAGCAGTACTTC	CAMANSGGTANEQYF
-	TRBV18	TRBJ2-7	few	TGTGCCAGCTCACCACCGTACGGAACCTACGAGCAGTACTTC	CASSPPYGTYEQYF
-	TRBV12-3/TRBV12-4	TRBJ2-2	many	TGTGCCAGCAGATTAGATGGAGAAACCGGGGAGCTGTTTTTT	CASRLDGETGELFF
-	TRBV15	TRBJ1-5	-	TGTGCCACCAGCGACAGACAGGACCTGCCCCAGCATTTT	CATSDRQDLPQHF
-	TRBV11-1	TRBJ2-1	-	TGTGCCAGCAGCTTCATTCCCGTCCCTCCCCTTTTTAACAATGAGCAGTTCTTC	CASSFIPVPPLFNNEQFF
-	TRBV5-1	TRBJ1-1	-	TGCGCCAGCAGCTCTAAAAGGACAGACCAGGCGAACACTGAAGCTTTCTTT	CASSSKRTDQANTEAFF
-	TRBV3-1	TRBJ1-1	-	TGTGCCAGCAGCGTTTTGGCGGGACTTGAAGCTTTCTTT	CASSVLAGLEAFF
TRBD1	TRBV27	TRBJ2-7	-	TGTGCCAGCAGGGGGGACAGCTTCGGATACGAGCAGTACTTC	CASRGDSFGYEQYF
-	TRBV3-1	TRBJ2-7	few	TGTGCCAGCAGCCCTACTGGGGGTGGGGCCCACGAGCAGTACTTC	CASSPTGGGAHEQYF
-	TRBV5-5	TRBJ2-1	-	TGTGCCAGCAGCTTGGTTGTCGGATCGTTCAATGAGCAGTTCTTC	CASSLVVGSFNEQFF
-	TRBV9	TRBJ2-1	-	TGTGCCAGCAGCGTAGATGGGGGGAGTGAGCAGTTCTTC	CASSVDGGSEQFF
TRBD2	TRBV20-1	TRBJ2-1	few	TGCAGTGCTGCCTCTGGACTAGCGGGAATGAATGAGCAGTTCTTC	CSAASGLAGMNEQFF
TRBD1	TRBV20-1	TRBJ1-4	few	TGCAGTGCGAGGCGGGCCGGGACAGCTGAAAAACTGTTTTTT	CSARRAGTAEKLFF
-	TRBV6-2/TRBV6-3	TRBJ2-3	-	TGTGCCAGCAGTTACTCTCAGAATCAACATTCGGCAGATACGCAGTATTTT	CASSYSQNQHSADTQYF
-	TRBV28	TRBJ1-1	few	TGTGCCAGCAGCATCATGAACACTGAAGCTTTCTTT	CASSIMNTEAFF
-	TRBV12-3/TRBV12-4	TRBJ1-1	many	TGTGCCAGCAGTTTAGACAGGGCGTTTTGGACTGAAGCTTTCTTT	CASSLDRAFWTEAFF
-	TRBV3-1	TRBJ2-1	-	TGTGCCAGCAGCCGCACTAGCTACCATGAGCAGTTCTTC	CASSRTSYHEQFF
-	TRBV5-1	TRBJ2-7	many	TGCGCCAGCAGCTTGGACCCAGGACCACGCTACGAGCAGTACTTC	CASSLDPGPRYEQYF
-	TRBV7-2	TRBJ1-2	-	TGTGCCAGCAGCTTCCGAGACACCTCTAACTATGGCTACACCTTC	CASSFRDTSNYGYTF
-	TRBV20-1	TRBJ2-7	-	TGCAGTGCTACCCCCGGGACAAGCTACGAGCAGTACTTC	CSATPGTSYEQYF
TRBD2	TRBV7-9	TRBJ2-3	-	TGTGCCAGCGCCGGACTAGCGGGCACAGATACGCAGTATTTT	CASAGLAGTDTQYF
-	TRBV7-2	TRBJ2-2	-	TGTGCCAGCAGTCCCCCCAGGGGCCCGAACACCGGGGAGCTGTTTTTT	CASSPPRGPNTGELFF
TRBD1	TRBV12-3/TRBV12-4	TRBJ1-4	-	TGTGCCAGCAGTTTAGACAGGGGTATATCTAATGAAAAACTGTTTTTT	CASSLDRGISNEKLFF
-	TRBV5-1	TRBJ2-7	many	TGCGCCAGCAGCCCCGGGTCCTCTCTCTCCTACGAGCAGTACTTC	CASSPGSSLSYEQYF
TRBD2	TRBV20-1	TRBJ2-4	few	TGCAGTGCTACTAGCGGGGGCGCCAAAAACATTCAGTACTTC	CSATSGGAKNIQYF
-	TRBV12-3/TRBV12-4	TRBJ1-6	-	TGTGCCAGCAGTTCCCGCCTACAGGGTAGGGCACCCCTCCACTTT	CASSSRLQGRAPLHF
-	TRBV3-1	TRBJ2-3	-	TGTGCCAGCAGCCTATCGGGGGCGTGGACAGATACGCAGTATTTT	CASSLSGAWTDTQYF
-	TRBV5-5	TRBJ1-6	few	TGTGCCAGCAGCTTGTCGGGGCAAAACCATTCACCCCTCCACTTT	CASSLSGQNHSPLHF
-	TRBV20-1	TRBJ2-1	-	TGCAGTGCTAGAGATCTGGCAGTATACAATGAGCAGTTCTTC	CSARDLAVYNEQFF
-	TRBV6-5	TRBJ1-1	-	TGTGCCAGCAGTTACAGGGCGGGGAACACTGAAGCTTTCTTT	CASSYRAGNTEAFF
-	TRBV20-1	TRBJ2-2	-	TGCAGTGCTCAGGGACCGAACACCGGGGAGCTGTTTTTT	CSAQGPNTGELFF
-	TRBV7-8	TRBJ2-5	-	TGTGCCAGCAGTCGAAACGTAGCGGAAAAAGAGACCCAGTACTTC	CASSRNVAEKETQYF
-	TRBV29-1	TRBJ1-2	-	TGCAGCACCCATTCAACAGATTATGGCTACACCTTC	CSTHSTDYGYTF
-	TRBV5-5	TRBJ2-3	few	TGTGCCAGCAGCTGGCCCCAAGCGGGCACAGATACGCAGTATTTT	CASSWPQAGTDTQYF
-	TRBV11-1	TRBJ2-7	-	TGTGCCAGCAGCACAGGGACTCCTCCCTACGAGCAGTACTTC	CASSTGTPPYEQYF
-	TRBV7-8	TRBJ1-2	few	TGTGCCAGCAGCTTAGGAGGGGGTTATGACTATGGCTACACCTTC	CASSLGGGYDYGYTF